The clone carrying this T cell receptor beta chain was seen repeatedly, ten times or more. This record comes from a study of identical twins. A template switching step contributed a universal primer site, while unique molecular identifiers were present in the cDNA. Via MiXCR, TCRdb re-called the 5' RACE reads, giving one row per CDR3 protein. The sample holds under 350,000 distinct CDR3 sequences, less than 9.5% seen once. The sample was also reused in another study, on yellow fever vaccine responses in identical twins.

This receptor was identified in a woman younger than 30 in good health. The sample taken for sequencing was CD8+ T cells sorted from blood.

The CDR3 coding sequence is TGTGCTAGTGGTTTGTCGGGTGTAATAGATGAGCAGTTCTTC. Translating it yields CASGLSGVIDEQFF. The chain uses TRBV12-5 and TRBJ2-1; D remains unclear. The CDR3 totals 14 residues. V lost 2 bases, J lost 8 bases, and 13 bases lay in between. Germline V gene sequence: CDR1 LGHNT, CDR2 FRNRAP. Complete variable domain (other parts from reference TRBV12-5 and TRBJ2-1): DARVTQTPRHKVTEMGQEVTMRCQPILGHNTVFWYRQTMMQGLELLAYFRNRAPLDDSGMPKDRFSAEMPDATLATLKIQPSEPRDSAVYFCASGLSGVIDEQFFGPGTRLTVL.